Listed below are T cell receptor beta chains from one sample, sequenced in a study of OX40 agonist ivuxolimab in advanced cancers. Assay used: immunoSEQ multiplex PCR; TCRdb lists only in-frame clones, some missing. The table lists tens of thousands of clones, around 90% of them singletons. Specimen: CD4+ or CD8+ T cells sorted from blood, collected in a trial of the OX40 agonist ivuxolimab. The receptors here all came from an adult with an advanced solid tumor such as melanoma, head and neck, liver or kidney cancer. CDR3s include the opening cysteine and the closing phenylalanine or tryptophan. The D gene is left open where the match is weak. Not every row has a clone size; where given, it reads once, few, many or a size class.

TRBD2	.	TRBJ2-6	TRBV13	TGTGCCAGCAGCTTAGGGATAGCGGGGGGTCGCTCTGGGGCCAACGTCCTGACTTTC	CASSLGIAGGRSGANVLTF
.	.	TRBJ2-7	TRBV19	TGTGCCAGTAGTAGAACCGGGGCATTCAACGAGCAGTACTTC	CASSRTGAFNEQYF
TRBD2	.	TRBJ2-3	TRBV7-2	TGTGCCAGCAGCTTAAGAGCGGGGGGGCCCACAGATACGCAGTATTTT	CASSLRAGGPTDTQYF
.	.	TRBJ1-3	TRBV9	TGTGCCAGCAGCGTAGGTTTAGGGGGGGCAGACTCTGGAAACACCATATATTTT	CASSVGLGGADSGNTIYF
TRBD2	.	TRBJ2-7	TRBV18	TGTGCCAGCTCACCTATCCTAGCGGGGACCTCCTACGAGCAGTACTTC	CASSPILAGTSYEQYF
TRBD1	.	TRBJ2-7	TRBV10-2	TGCGCCACCAGCACGGGACAGGGGGTCCACGAGCAGTACTTC	CATSTGQGVHEQYF
.	once	TRBJ2-2	TRBV5-3	TGTGCCAGAAGGCCCAGGCAGGACACCGGGGAGCTGTTTTTT	CARRPRQDTGELFF
TRBD2	.	TRBJ2-2	TRBV30	TGTGCCCGGGAGGTTGCAGGGTTGACCGGGGAGCTGTTTTTT	CAREVAGLTGELFF
.	.	TRBJ2-7	TRBV7-9	TGTGCCAGCAGCCCCGGGGTGGCGGGGCAGTACTTC	CASSPGVAGQYF
.	.	TRBJ2-3	TRBV21-1	TGTGCCAGCATCGCTAGCGGGGGGACTAGCACAGATACGCAGTATTTT	CASIASGGTSTDTQYF
TRBD1	.	TRBJ1-2	TRBV10-3	TGTGCCATCGGGACAGCTAACTATGGCTACACCTTC	CAIGTANYGYTF
TRBD2	.	TRBJ2-5	TRBV5-1	TGCGCCAGCAGTCCCGGGACTAGCGGGGGTCAAGAGACCCAGTACTTC	CASSPGTSGGQETQYF
TRBD1	.	TRBJ1-2	TRBV30	TGTGCCTGGAGTGTAGGGGATGGGAGGGGGCGCGACTATGGCTACACCTTC	CAWSVGDGRGRDYGYTF
TRBD2	.	TRBJ2-7	TRBV5-1	TGCGCCAGCAGCCCGGCGGGGGGGGCAGGGAACGAGCAGTACTTC	CASSPAGGAGNEQYF
TRBD1	.	TRBJ1-5	TRBV5-6	TGTGCCAGCAGCTTACTAGGCGCCGTCGGACAGGGGGATAATCAGCCCCAGCATTTT	CASSLLGAVGQGDNQPQHF
.	.	TRBJ1-2	TRBV28	TGTGCCAGCAGTTTATTACAGGAGAACTATGGCTACACCTTC	CASSLLQENYGYTF
TRBD2	.	TRBJ2-7	TRBV5-1	TGCGCCAGCAAGCCTTTCCAAGCGGGGGACTCCTACGAGCAGTACTTC	CASKPFQAGDSYEQYF
.	.	TRBJ1-1	TRBV5-8	TGTGCCAGCAGCTTGGTCGGGGGGGAGAACGAGAACACTGAAGCTTTCTTT	CASSLVGGENENTEAFF
TRBD2	.	TRBJ2-1	TRBV18	TGTGCCAGCTCACCGGGAGAAGCGGGGCCCAATGAGCAGTTCTTC	CASSPGEAGPNEQFF
TRBD2	.	TRBJ2-3	TRBV6-6	TGTACCAGCAGTTACTCGACTAGCGGGGGGCCGCATACGCAGTATTTT	CTSSYSTSGGPHTQYF
TRBD1	.	TRBJ2-1	TRBV14	TGTGCCAGCAGCCAAGAAGGGACAGGGCGGTGGGACAATGAGCAGTTCTTC	CASSQEGTGRWDNEQFF
.	.	TRBJ1-1	TRBV28	TGTGCCAGCAGTTACTCGGAGTACACTGAAGCTTTCTTT	CASSYSEYTEAFF
.	.	TRBJ2-2	TRBV14	TGTGCCAGCAGCCAAGATAAAGGAGACCGCTGGTGGGAGCTGTTTTTT	CASSQDKGDRWWELFF